What follows describes a single T cell receptor (beta chain). As yet, its antigen is unknown. The source of the sample is a study of cytomegalovirus exposure and HLA in healthy donors. Turning to the study itself: In a previous analysis, around 110 million unique TCR beta sequences were found from approximately 180 million T cells. Findings of the study overall: Sequencing probably produced one cluster of sequence variants that were highly shared. Follow-up analysis later connected one missense variant in DCLRE1C with trimming of TCR beta V- and J-genes. Earlier analysis yielded a pattern in which most TCR beta V segments were productive about 90% or about 30% of the time.

The germline CDR1 and CDR2 sequences are SGHRS and YFSETQ. This CDR3 has 17 residues. J was trimmed by 1 base and V by 3 bases; bases with no gene match: 7. The PCR contained 60 Vbeta and 13 Jbeta primers. Here immunoSEQ multiplex PCR was the method, and the copy in TCRdb shows in-frame clones only, minus some. The sample shows about 140,000 clones, roughly 78% of them seen only once. This chain links TRBV5-1 with TRBJ2-1; TRBD2 aligns across 10 bases. The source material was PBMCs. This clonotype was obtained from a female donor in good health and CMV-seronegative. Here the CDR3 reads CASSWTGTSVSYNEQFF. CDR3 coding DNA: TGCGCCAGCAGCTGGACCGGGACTAGCGTATCCTACAATGAGCAGTTCTTC.